Reported below is one T cell receptor beta chain. Germline V CDR1 and CDR2: MNHEY, SVGEGT. The CDR3 extends over 13 amino acids. The V gene lost 2 bases and the J gene lost 7 bases, with 11 bases spanning the gap. This specimen belongs to a study of T cell responses to AZD1222 COVID-19 vaccine. The method was immunoSEQ multiplex PCR; TCRdb's version includes in-frame clones alone and lacks a portion of them. The sample yields about 120,000 clones, about 90% seen once. This sequence joins TRBV6-2 or TRBV6-3 and TRBJ1-2; D is possibly TRBD1 (5 bases). This TCR came from an adult in good health. Sequencing was performed on peripheral blood, taken on day 0 of AZD1222 vaccination. The chain's CDR3 is CASSYMTVGGYTF. The CDR3 bases are TGTGCCAGCAGTTACATGACAGTGGGTGGCTACACCTTC.